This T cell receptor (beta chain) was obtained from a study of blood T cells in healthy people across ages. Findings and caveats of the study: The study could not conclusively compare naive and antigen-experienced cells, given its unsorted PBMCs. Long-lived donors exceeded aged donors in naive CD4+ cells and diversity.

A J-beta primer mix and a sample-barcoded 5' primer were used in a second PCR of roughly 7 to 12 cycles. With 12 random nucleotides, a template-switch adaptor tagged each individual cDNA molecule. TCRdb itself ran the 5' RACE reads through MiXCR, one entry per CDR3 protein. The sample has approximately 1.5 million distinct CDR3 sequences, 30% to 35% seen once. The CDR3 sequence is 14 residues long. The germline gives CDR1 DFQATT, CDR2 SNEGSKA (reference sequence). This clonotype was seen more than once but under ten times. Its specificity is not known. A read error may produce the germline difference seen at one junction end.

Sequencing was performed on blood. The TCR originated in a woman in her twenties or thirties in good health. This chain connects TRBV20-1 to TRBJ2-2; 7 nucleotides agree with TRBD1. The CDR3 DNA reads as TGCAGTGCGAGAGACAGGGTGAACACCGGGGAGCTGTTTTTT. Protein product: CSARDRVNTGELFF.